The next 29 T cell receptor beta chains were all read from a single sample in a study of OX40 agonist ivuxolimab in advanced cancers. Here immunoSEQ multiplex PCR was the method, and the copy in TCRdb shows in-frame clones only, minus some. Here the sample spans about 22,000 clones, roughly 81% being singletons. The starting material was CD4+ or CD8+ T cells sorted from blood, obtained in a trial of the OX40 agonist ivuxolimab. The receptors shown here come from an adult with an advanced solid tumor such as melanoma, head and neck, liver or kidney cancer.

This rearrangement joins TRBV5-6 to TRBJ2-3; no firm D call. Germline V lookup: CDR1 SGHDT, CDR2 YYEEEE. This CDR3 contains 13 residues. Trimming cost V 0 bases and J 2 bases, with 4 bases left between them. CDR3 nucleotides: TGTGCCAGCAGCTTGGGTATCACAGATACGCAGTATTTT. As protein: CASSLGITDTQYF.

The chain joins TRBV7-9 to TRBJ1-1; possibly TRBD1 for D (6 bases). V was trimmed by 5 bases and J by 2 bases, leaving 12 bases between them. Germline assignment: CDR1 SEHNR and CDR2 FQNEAQ (reference sequence). This CDR3 is 14 amino acids long. The CDR3 is CASSPGQTNTEAFF. CDR3 nucleotides: TGTGCCAGCAGCCCCGGACAGACTAACACTGAAGCTTTCTTT. The whole variable domain, remainder taken from reference TRBV7-9 and TRBJ1-1, is DTGVSQNPRHKITKRGQNVTFRCDPISEHNRLYWYRQTLGQGPEFLTYFQNEAQLEKSRLLSDRFSAERPKGSFSTLEIQRTEQGDSAMYLCASSPGQTNTEAFFGQGTRLTVV.

The CDR3 nucleotides read TGTGCCAGCAGCCCGGGGCCCCGGGAGACCCAGTACTTC. It codes for CASSPGPRETQYF. This chain connects TRBV7-9 to TRBJ2-5, with D perhaps matching TRBD1 or TRBD2 (5 bases each). The germline CDR1 and CDR2 sequences are SEHNR and FQNEAQ (reference sequence). V lost 5 bases, J lost 5 bases, and 12 bases lay in between. The length of the CDR3 is 13 residues.

The chain recombines TRBV9 with TRBJ2-3; D gene uncertain. The V end was cut by 3 bases, the J end by 0 bases, with 8 bases between. The CDR3 is made up of 14 amino acids. In germline, CDR1 is SGDLS, CDR2 YYNGEE. The DNA of the CDR3 is TGTGCCAGCAGCGAAGAAGCTAGCACAGATACGCAGTATTTT. Translated, it gives CASSEEASTDTQYF.

CDR3: CASSAGLRTANTGELFF. As DNA, the CDR3 is TGTGCCAGCAGCGCGGGTCTGAGGACAGCGAACACCGGGGAGCTGTTTTTT. The genes are TRBV7-3 and TRBJ2-2, with D maybe TRBD1 (6 bases). V was pared by 5 bases and J by 0 bases, with 16 bases between. Germline loops: CDR1 SGHTA, CDR2 FQGTGA. CDR3 size: 17 residues.

The genes are TRBV5-1 and TRBJ2-7; D is possibly TRBD1 (7 bases). The germline V gene has CDR1 SGHRS and CDR2 YFSETQ. The V end lost 7 bases, the J end lost 5 bases, and 19 bases lay between the germline ends. The CDR3 consists of 14 residues. As DNA, the CDR3 is TGCGCCAGCGGATCGTGGGCAGGGGGGAACGAGCAGTACTTC. This codes for CASGSWAGGNEQYF.

The CDR3, as DNA: TGTGCCAGCAGCTTAGAGGGACAGGGAAGGCCTGAAGCTTTCTTT. The encoded protein is CASSLEGQGRPEAFF. This rearrangement joins TRBV11-2 to TRBJ1-1, with 9 bases matching TRBD1. V was clipped by 0 bases and J by 6 bases; unmatched bases: 5. Germline V gene lookup returns CDR1 SGHAT and CDR2 FQNNGV. CDR3 length: 15 amino acids.

The rearrangement links TRBV28 to TRBJ2-1; D not certain. The germline V gene has CDR1 MDHEN and CDR2 SYDVKM. The CDR3 runs 15 residues. V was pared by 2 bases and J by 2 bases, with 10 bases between. CDR3 sequence reads: CASSLVPSAYNEQFF. CDR3 sequence (DNA): TGTGCCAGCAGTTTAGTACCGTCAGCCTACAATGAGCAGTTCTTC.

The chain employs TRBV6-1 and TRBJ1-5; no firm D call. Germline V lookup: CDR1 MNHNS, CDR2 SASEGT. V was clipped by 0 bases and J by 0 bases, with 15 bases between them. The CDR3 contains 18 residues. This chain's CDR3 is CASSEASWVENSNQPQHF. In nucleotides, the CDR3 is TGTGCCAGCAGTGAAGCGTCCTGGGTGGAGAATAGCAATCAGCCCCAGCATTTT.

The genes are TRBV11-2 and TRBJ2-3, with D perhaps TRBD1 (6 bases). The CDR3 spans 16 residues. V was clipped by 3 bases and J by 1 base, with 14 bases between them. Germline CDR1 SGHAT, CDR2 FQNNGV. In nucleotides, the CDR3 is TGTGCCAGCAGCTTTACAGGGTGGGAAGGCACAGATACGCAGTATTTT. Translation gives CASSFTGWEGTDTQYF. Combining the CDR3 with reference TRBV11-2 and TRBJ2-3 gives the whole variable domain EAGVAQSPRYKIIEKRQSVAFWCNPISGHATLYWYQQILGQGPKLLIQFQNNGVVDDSQLPKDRFSAERLKGVDSTLKIQPAKLEDSAVYLCASSFTGWEGTDTQYFGPGTRLTVL.

The chain has TRBV7-3 and TRBJ2-7, with TRBD1 identical over 7 bases. The CDR3 has 16 amino acids. Germline V gene sequence: CDR1 SGHTA, CDR2 FQGTGA. Germline trimming cut 5 bases from V and 3 bases from J; bases unmatched to any gene: 13. In nucleotides, the CDR3 is TGTGCCAGCAGCACTAAGGTGAGGGGGCTATTCTACGAGCAGTACTTC. Translated: CASSTKVRGLFYEQYF.

This rearrangement joins TRBV7-8 to TRBJ2-2; TRBD1 is a possible D gene (5 bases). The CDR3 has 15 residues. V shed 5 bases and J shed 1 base, with 11 bases lying between them. Germline V gene sequence: CDR1 SGHVS, CDR2 FQNEAQ. CDR3 sequence: CASSPWGLNTGELFF. The CDR3 bases are TGTGCCAGCAGCCCATGGGGCTTGAACACCGGGGAGCTGTTTTTT.

The chain couples TRBV6-1 to TRBJ2-7; 12 bases map to TRBD2. CDR3 length: 15 amino acids. Germline assignment: CDR1 MNHNS and CDR2 SASEGT. With 4 bases clipped from V and 2 bases from J, the junction kept 3 bases outside the gene matches. CDR3 sequence reads: CASSVLAGGPYEQYF. CDR3 DNA: TGTGCCAGCAGTGTTCTAGCGGGAGGGCCCTACGAGCAGTACTTC.

The chain combines TRBV19 with TRBJ1-2, with D uncertain. This CDR3 is 12 amino acids long. Germline V lookup: CDR1 LNHDA, CDR2 SQIVND (reference sequence). The V end lost 5 bases, the J end lost 0 bases, and 4 bases lay between the germline ends. The DNA of the CDR3 is TGTGCCAGTAGTTTGGCTAACTATGGCTACACCTTC. This encodes CASSLANYGYTF.

This chain uses TRBV27 with TRBJ2-1; TRBD2 aligns across 11 bases. V lost 6 bases to trimming and J lost 2 bases; unmatched junction nucleotides: 6. The germline V gene encodes CDR1 MNHEY and CDR2 SMNVEV (reference sequence). This CDR3 is built from 16 residues. The CDR3 nucleotides are TGTGCCAGCAGACCAGATAGCGGGAGGGCCTACAATGAGCAGTTCTTC. Its protein is CASRPDSGRAYNEQFF.

The sample holds a few counts of this clone. The chain couples TRBV9 to TRBJ2-2, with D possibly being TRBD2 (5 bases). Trimming took 4 bases from V and 6 from J, leaving 10 bases between them. Germline CDR1 and CDR2: SGDLS and YYNGEE. The CDR3 spans 13 residues. The chain's CDR3 is CASSLGSPGELFF. CDR3 sequence (DNA): TGTGCCAGCAGCTTGGGGAGTCCCGGGGAGCTGTTTTTT.

V gene TRBV27 combines with J gene TRBJ2-5, with a tentative D call TRBD2 (6 bases). The CDR3 extends over 14 amino acids. Trimming removed 6 bases from V and 5 bases from J, with 16 bases in between. CDR1 and CDR2 from the germline V gene are MNHEY and SMNVEV (reference sequence). CDR3 in amino acids: CASSPGTAGETQYF. Here the CDR3 DNA reads TGTGCCAGCAGCCCAGGCACAGCGGGTGAGACCCAGTACTTC.

The rearrangement joins TRBV9 to TRBJ2-1; 8 nucleotides match TRBD1. J gave up 7 bases and V 3 bases, and 12 bases lay outside the gene matches. Germline V gene data show CDR1 as SGDLS and CDR2 as YYNGEE. The CDR3 sequence is 16 residues long. The CDR3 region is CASSARGQVKNNEQFF. As DNA, the CDR3 is TGTGCCAGCAGCGCGAGGGGACAGGTAAAAAATAATGAGCAGTTCTTC.

The J gene is TRBJ2-5, the V gene TRBV11-2; unclear D gene. The germline V gene encodes CDR1 SGHAT and CDR2 FQNNGV. This CDR3 is built from 15 residues. Trimming took 0 bases from V and 2 from J, leaving 10 bases between them. As DNA, the CDR3 is TGTGCCAGCAGCTTAGATCGTAGCTATCAAGAGACCCAGTACTTC. Amino acid sequence: CASSLDRSYQETQYF.

This clone was found once. The CDR3 DNA reads TGTGCCAGCAGTGAATACCAGGACAACACCGGGGAGCTGTTTTTT. Protein sequence: CASSEYQDNTGELFF. The chain couples TRBV25-1 to TRBJ2-2; no clear D gene. There are 15 residues in the CDR3. Looked up from germline, CDR1 is MGHDK and CDR2 is SYGVNS. Trimming removed 0 bases from V and 2 bases from J, with 7 bases in between.

This sequence joins TRBV9 and TRBJ2-7; the match to TRBD2 covers 7 bases. This CDR3 is 16 amino acids long. Per germline, CDR1 SGDLS and CDR2 YYNGEE. Germline trimming cut 0 bases from V and 2 bases from J; bases unmatched to any gene: 8. Here the CDR3 reads CASSVEWRENPYEQYF. CDR3 DNA: TGTGCCAGCAGCGTAGAATGGCGGGAGAATCCCTACGAGCAGTACTTC.

This clone showed up just once. The chain uses TRBV9 and TRBJ2-3; D ambiguous. V lost 0 bases, J lost 8 bases, and 16 bases lay in between. From germline, CDR1 is SGDLS and CDR2 YYNGEE. CDR3 size: 15 residues. The CDR3: CASSVDGRSPATQYF. DNA of the CDR3: TGTGCCAGCAGCGTAGACGGCCGATCCCCGGCTACGCAGTATTTT.

The chain is built from TRBV11-3 and TRBJ2-6; a possible D gene is TRBD2 (5 bases). Looked up from germline, CDR1 is SGHNT and CDR2 is YENEEA. The V and J ends lost 4 bases and 0 bases respectively, with 7 bases between them. This CDR3 is 15 amino acids long. CDR3 in amino acids: CASSSGDSGANVLTF. The CDR3 DNA sequence: TGTGCCAGCAGCTCCGGGGACTCTGGGGCCAACGTCCTGACTTTC.

The rearrangement uses TRBV9 and TRBJ2-3; the match to TRBD1 covers 7 bases. The CDR3 extends over 16 amino acids. Trimming cost V 3 bases and J 2 bases; bases outside gene matches: 9. From germline, CDR1 is SGDLS and CDR2 YYNGEE. The CDR3 DNA sequence: TGTGCCAGCAGCGCACCCACAGGGGACCTCACAGATACGCAGTATTTT. It is translated as CASSAPTGDLTDTQYF.

V is TRBV6-5 and J is TRBJ2-5, with a possible D match to TRBD2 (6 bases). With 0 bases removed from V and 4 bases from J, the gap between germline ends came to 15 bases. This CDR3 spans 16 amino acids. The germline V gene encodes CDR1 MNHEY and CDR2 SVGAGI. The CDR3 loop is CASSYSWGERAETQYF. The CDR3 DNA follows: TGTGCCAGCAGTTACTCGTGGGGTGAGCGGGCAGAGACCCAGTACTTC.

The J gene is TRBJ2-5, the V gene TRBV11-2, with a weak D call TRBD2 (6 bases). V was pared by 3 bases and J by 4 bases, with 15 bases between. Germline values: CDR1 SGHAT, CDR2 FQNNGV. The length of the CDR3 is 15 residues. This chain's CDR3 is CASSFLYGSGETQYF. The CDR3 nucleotides read TGTGCCAGCAGCTTTCTCTACGGGAGCGGAGAGACCCAGTACTTC.

Only one count was recorded for this clone. The rearrangement joins TRBV5-5 to TRBJ1-4, with D uncertain. The germline V and J ends were trimmed by 4 bases and 0 bases, with 16 bases remaining between them. CDR1 SGHKS and CDR2 YYEKEE come from the germline V gene (reference sequence). CDR3 length: 17 amino acids. The DNA for the CDR3 is TGTGCCAGCAGCCCGGAGGGCGCATGGACAACTAATGAAAAACTGTTTTTT. This sequence encodes CASSPEGAWTTNEKLFF.

The rearrangement links TRBV13 to TRBJ2-7; D perhaps matches TRBD1 (5 bases). V shed 1 base and J shed 3 bases, with 13 bases lying between them. The germline CDR1 and CDR2 sequences are PRHDT and FYEKMQ (reference sequence). This CDR3 comprises 15 residues. This CDR3 is CASSLARRADYEQYF. CDR3 nucleotides: TGTGCCAGCAGCTTAGCTCGCAGGGCGGACTACGAGCAGTACTTC.

This clone was recorded once. V is TRBV7-9 and J is TRBJ2-5; TRBD1 or TRBD2 may be the D gene (5 bases each). This CDR3 contains 13 residues. The germline V gene has CDR1 SEHNR and CDR2 FQNEAQ (reference sequence). V was shortened by 4 bases and J by 7 bases, with 13 bases between the two germline ends. CDR3 bases: TGTGCCAGCAGCTCCCGGGGCGAAGGGACCCAGTACTTC. Amino acid sequence: CASSSRGEGTQYF.